The 25 T cell receptor beta chains below were found in one sample sequenced in a study of OX40 agonist ivuxolimab in advanced cancers. The data were produced by immunoSEQ multiplex PCR, yet TCRdb's version contains in-frame clones alone and is incomplete. The repertoire holds around 100,000 clones, with around 93% as singletons. The specimen was CD4+ or CD8+ T cells sorted from blood, collected in a trial of the OX40 agonist ivuxolimab. The receptors stem from an adult with an advanced solid tumor such as melanoma, head and neck, liver or kidney cancer.

The chain combines TRBV28 with TRBJ2-1; D possibly corresponds to TRBD2 (7 bases). This CDR3 has 17 amino acids. CDR1 and CDR2 from the germline V gene are MDHEN and SYDVKM. Trimming pared 5 bases from V and 2 bases from J, leaving 19 bases between. The CDR3 coding sequence is TGTGCCAGCAGTCCCTTGAGGGGGAGGGGCCCCTACAATGAGCAGTTCTTC. It codes for CASSPLRGRGPYNEQFF.

This chain uses TRBV12-1 with TRBJ1-2; the table's D call of TRBD1 was not tested on the DNA. TRBV12-1 is labeled a pseudogene. The CDR3 runs 14 residues. In nucleotides, the CDR3 is TGTGCCAGCAGCTCGAGGACAGGAAACTATGGCTACACCTTC. It codes for CASSSRTGNYGYTF.

The rearrangement joins TRBV7-2 to TRBJ2-2, with D possibly being TRBD2 (5 bases). CDR1 is SGHTA and CDR2 is FQGNSA in the germline V gene. Trimming took 7 bases from V and 4 from J, leaving 10 bases between them. The CDR3 spans 13 residues. CDR3: CASTYRGTGELFF. The DNA of the CDR3 is TGTGCCAGCACCTACCGGGGCACCGGGGAGCTGTTTTTT.

V usage is TRBV27 and J usage is TRBJ2-1; 10 positions agree with TRBD2. This CDR3 contains 15 residues. CDR1 MNHEY and CDR2 SMNVEV come from the germline V gene (reference sequence). With 2 bases clipped from V and 9 bases from J, the junction kept 7 bases outside the gene matches. The CDR3 reads CASSLSGRALGEQFF. In nucleotides, the CDR3 is TGTGCCAGCAGTTTAAGCGGGAGGGCCCTAGGTGAGCAGTTCTTC.

In regard to this clone: Other DNA sequences in the same sample also yield this CDR3. This chain uses TRBV28 with TRBJ2-7; perhaps TRBD1 as D (6 bases). Germline V gene lookup returns CDR1 MDHEN and CDR2 SYDVKM. V shed 3 bases and J shed 7 bases, with 7 bases lying between them. The CDR3 is 11 residues long. CDR3 DNA: TGTGCCAGCAGTTTTAGGGGGGAGCAGTACTTC. Its translation: CASSFRGEQYF.

This chain uses TRBV4-3 with TRBJ2-6; D is unclear. Trimming took 0 bases from V and 0 from J, leaving 9 bases between them. The CDR3 spans 17 residues. CDR1 and CDR2 (germline): LGHNA, YSLEER. CDR3 nucleotide sequence: TGCGCCAGCAGCCAAGACTGGGTTTCCTCTGGGGCCAACGTCCTGACTTTC. Translation: CASSQDWVSSGANVLTF.

The chain carries TRBV15 and TRBJ2-7; D assignment may be TRBD1 or TRBD2 (5 bases each). Germline V gene data show CDR1 as LNHNV and CDR2 as YYDKDF (reference sequence). This CDR3 contains 15 residues. V was cut by 1 base and J by 2 bases, with 12 bases left in between. The CDR3 DNA is TGTGCCACCAGCAGAGTGGGGACCAGGCCCTACGAGCAGTACTTC. It translates to CATSRVGTRPYEQYF.

This clone was picked up a small number of times. The V call is TRBV10-3, the J call TRBJ2-7; 8 nucleotides align to TRBD1. Per germline, CDR1 ENHRY and CDR2 SYGVKD. V shed 0 bases, J shed 1 base, and the junction held 8 bases outside the gene matches. The CDR3 sequence is 17 residues long. In DNA, the CDR3 is TGTGCCATCAGTGAGTCTCTGACAGGGGAAAAATCCTACGAGCAGTACTTC. The encoded protein is CAISESLTGEKSYEQYF.

The genes are TRBV11-3 and TRBJ2-2, with D uncertain. CDR3 length: 15 residues. Looked up from germline, CDR1 is SGHNT and CDR2 is YENEEA. The germline V and J ends were trimmed by 8 bases and 5 bases, with 18 bases remaining between them. The CDR3 DNA reads TGTGCCAGCGGACCCCGGAGTGAGAAAACCGGGGAGCTGTTTTTT. Translating it yields CASGPRSEKTGELFF.

The rearrangement joins TRBV28 to TRBJ2-7, with a weak D call TRBD2 (5 bases). Germline V CDR1 and CDR2: MDHEN, SYDVKM. The V gene lost 3 bases and the J gene lost 9 bases, with 15 bases spanning the gap. The CDR3 consists of 13 residues. CDR3 DNA sequence: TGTGCCAGCAGTTTGATCAGCGGTCCCGTGCAGTACTTC. This codes for CASSLISGPVQYF.

Comments on this clone: Mismatch with germline at one junction end may stem from a read error. The chain recombines TRBV5-4 with TRBJ2-5, with a weak D call TRBD1 (5 bases). This CDR3 region has 14 residues. Germline CDR1 and CDR2: SGHNT and YYREEE (reference sequence). CDR3 amino acids: CASRLDIGQETQYF. The CDR3 region has the DNA TGTGCCAGCAGGTTGGACATTGGCCAAGAGACCCAGTACTTC. The full variable domain, with the rest looked up from reference TRBV5-4 and TRBJ2-5, is ETGVTQSPTHLIKTRGQQVTLRCSSQSGHNTVSWYQQALGQGPQFIFQYYREEENGRGNFPPRFSGLQFPNYSSELNVNALELDDSALYLCASRLDIGQETQYFGPGTRLLVL.

V gene TRBV7-9 combines with J gene TRBJ2-1, with 7 bases matching TRBD1. V shed 1 base, J shed 13 bases, and the junction held 13 bases outside the gene matches. Germline CDR1 SEHNR, CDR2 FQNEAQ (reference sequence). This CDR3 contains 15 residues. This CDR3 is CASSLVGQGDKTQFF. The CDR3 DNA reads TGTGCCAGCAGCTTAGTCGGGCAGGGGGACAAGACCCAGTTCTTC.

The chain combines TRBV15 with TRBJ2-3; perhaps TRBD2 as D (6 bases). This CDR3 spans 16 amino acids. V lost 0 bases to trimming and J lost 3 bases, with 13 bases between them. Germline assignment: CDR1 LNHNV and CDR2 YYDKDF (reference sequence). The CDR3 loop reads CATSRDHPGATDTQYF. In nucleotides, the CDR3 is TGTGCCACCAGCAGAGATCACCCGGGAGCAACAGATACGCAGTATTTT. Complete variable domain (other parts from reference TRBV15 and TRBJ2-3): DAMVIQNPRYQVTQFGKPVTLSCSQTLNHNVMYWYQQKSSQAPKLLFHYYDKDFNNEADTPDNFQSRRPNTSFCFLDIRSPGLGDTAMYLCATSRDHPGATDTQYFGPGTRLTVL.

The rearrangement joins TRBV28 to TRBJ2-5, with 15 bases fitting TRBD2. V lost 5 bases, J lost 5 bases, and 6 bases stayed unmatched. The CDR3 loop spans 16 amino acids. CDR1 is MDHEN, CDR2 SYDVKM, per germline. The CDR3 coding sequence is TGTGCCAGCAGTCACGGGACTAGCGGGAGGAGGGAGACCCAGTACTTC. It yields the protein CASSHGTSGRRETQYF.

V usage is TRBV5-1 and J usage is TRBJ2-3; D might be TRBD1 (6 bases). V was cut by 2 bases and J by 4 bases, with 8 bases left in between. The germline V gene encodes CDR1 SGHRS and CDR2 YFSETQ. The CDR3 covers 13 residues. In DNA form, the CDR3 reads TGCGCCAGCAGCTTACAGGGCCCAGATACGCAGTATTTT. Protein sequence: CASSLQGPDTQYF.

J is TRBJ2-5 and V is TRBV27; TRBD1 aligns across 10 bases. The CDR3 has 15 amino acids. The germline CDR1 and CDR2 sequences are MNHEY and SMNVEV (reference sequence). V was pared by 2 bases and J by 1 base, with 1 base of the junction left unmatched. In DNA form, the CDR3 reads TGTGCCAGCAGTTTAAGGGACAGGGGCCAAGAGACCCAGTACTTC. It specifies CASSLRDRGQETQYF.

This clone was picked up one time. J is TRBJ2-3 and V is TRBV29-1, with D uncertain. The CDR3 has 11 amino acids. V was trimmed by 6 bases and J by 4 bases, leaving 8 bases between them. The germline V gene has CDR1 SQVTM and CDR2 ANQGSEA. CDR3 residues: CSVKTSDTQYF. In DNA form, the CDR3 reads TGCAGCGTGAAAACTTCAGATACGCAGTATTTT.

This rearrangement joins TRBV28 to TRBJ1-1; D perhaps matches TRBD1 (6 bases). Germline CDR1 reads MDHEN; CDR2 reads SYDVKM. The CDR3 totals 14 residues. V lost 5 bases and J 6 bases, leaving 16 bases between the germline ends. CDR3 DNA sequence: TGTGCCAGCAGTGAGGGGGGCAGGGAGGCTGAAGCTTTCTTT. Translation gives CASSEGGREAEAFF.

This clone was recorded a few times. CDR3 in amino acids: CASSLAFTADTQYF. For the CDR3, the DNA is TGTGCCAGCAGCTTAGCGTTCACAGCAGATACGCAGTATTTT. The chain joins TRBV7-9 to TRBJ2-3, with no clear D. Germline loops: CDR1 SEHNR, CDR2 FQNEAQ (reference sequence). The CDR3 is 14 residues long. Trimming removed 0 bases at V and 4 bases at J, with 8 bases between.

V and J are TRBV2 and TRBJ1-2; 8 nucleotides match TRBD1. The V segment lost 6 bases and the J segment 7 bases; nucleotides outside the gene matches: 13. Germline V gene sequence: CDR1 SNHLY, CDR2 FYNNEI. The CDR3 is 15 residues long. The CDR3 sequence is CASSRGPTGGRGYTF. CDR3 bases: TGTGCCAGCAGCCGGGGCCCTACAGGGGGTCGTGGCTACACCTTC.

The chain employs TRBV6-6 and TRBJ2-7, with 9 positions matching TRBD2. The CDR3 spans 14 residues. CDR1 and CDR2 (germline): MNHNY, SVGAGI (reference sequence). V lost 4 bases, J lost 6 bases, and 7 bases stayed unmatched. In DNA, the CDR3 is TGTGCCAGCAGTTCCCCGGGACTAGCTATCGAGCAGTACTTC. It yields the protein CASSSPGLAIEQYF.

This chain uses TRBV14 with TRBJ2-7, with no clear D. Germline V gene lookup returns CDR1 SGHDN and CDR2 FVKESK. This CDR3 has 15 residues. Trimming removed 1 base at V and 0 bases at J, with 10 bases between. DNA for the CDR3: TGTGCCAGCAGCCAAGGCAGACTGAGCTCCTACGAGCAGTACTTC. It codes for CASSQGRLSSYEQYF.

This chain uses TRBV10-3 with TRBJ1-5, with TRBD1 as a possible D gene (6 bases). V was pared by 4 bases and J by 0 bases, with 7 bases between. Germline V gives CDR1 ENHRY, CDR2 SYGVKD. The CDR3 extends over 14 amino acids. CDR3: CAISAGDSNQPQHF. The CDR3 nucleotides are TGTGCCATCAGTGCAGGGGATAGCAATCAGCCCCAGCATTTT.

J is TRBJ2-2 and V is TRBV7-9; D may match TRBD1 or TRBD2 (5 bases each). The length of the CDR3 is 15 residues. Germline lookup yields CDR1 SEHNR and CDR2 FQNEAQ (reference sequence). With 8 bases removed from V and 3 bases from J, the gap between germline ends came to 16 bases. CDR3 region: CASVVIGGHTGELFF. CDR3 nucleotides: TGTGCCAGCGTAGTCATTGGGGGTCACACCGGGGAGCTGTTTTTT.

This CDR3 reads CASSYAGASNEQFF. The DNA of the CDR3 is TGTGCCAGCAGTTACGCGGGAGCTTCGAATGAGCAGTTCTTC. The chain links TRBV6-6 to TRBJ2-1; TRBD2 matches 7 bases. CDR3 length: 14 amino acids. Per germline, CDR1 MNHNY and CDR2 SVGAGI (reference sequence). Unmatched junction bases numbered 5, after V lost 2 bases and J lost 7 bases.